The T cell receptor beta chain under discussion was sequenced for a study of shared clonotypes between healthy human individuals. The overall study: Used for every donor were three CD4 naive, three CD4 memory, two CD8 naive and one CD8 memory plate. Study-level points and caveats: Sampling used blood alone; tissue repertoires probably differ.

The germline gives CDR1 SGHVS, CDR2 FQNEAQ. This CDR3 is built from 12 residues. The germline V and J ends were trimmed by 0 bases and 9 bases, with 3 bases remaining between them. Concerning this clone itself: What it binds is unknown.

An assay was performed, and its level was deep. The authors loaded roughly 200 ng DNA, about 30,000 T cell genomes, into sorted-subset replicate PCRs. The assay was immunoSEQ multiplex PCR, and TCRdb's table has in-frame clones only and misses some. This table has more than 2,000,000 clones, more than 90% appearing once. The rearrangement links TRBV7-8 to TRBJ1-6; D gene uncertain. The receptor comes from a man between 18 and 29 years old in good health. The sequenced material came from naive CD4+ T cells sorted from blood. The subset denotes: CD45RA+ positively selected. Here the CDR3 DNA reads TGTGCCAGCAGCTTAGCGCTTTCACCCCTCCACTTT. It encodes CASSLALSPLHF.